These 21 T cell receptor beta chains originate from one sample sequenced in a study of cytomegalovirus exposure and HLA in healthy donors. PCR was performed using 60 Vbeta and 13 Jbeta primers. Using immunoSEQ multiplex PCR, the repertoire was profiled, and TCRdb retains in-frame clones only, with some absent. The profile shows 85,000 to 100,000 clones, approximately 86% of them singletons. Material: PBMCs. These receptors all stem from a young man in good health and CMV-seropositive.

This CDR3 reads CASSLSLADEQFF. DNA of the CDR3: TGTGCCAGCAGTTTGTCGCTAGCGGATGAGCAGTTCTTC. This chain uses TRBV27 with TRBJ2-1; 7 nucleotides align to TRBD2. Germline-derived CDR1 and CDR2 are MNHEY and SMNVEV (reference sequence). This CDR3 has 13 residues. The junction had 4 bases not matched to a gene; V was cut back by 3 bases and J by 8 bases.

The V call is TRBV5-1, the J call TRBJ1-1; no clear D. Per the germline V gene, CDR1 is SGHRS and CDR2 is YFSETQ. The CDR3 has 14 residues. V lost 0 bases to trimming and J lost 4 bases, with 10 bases between them. The CDR3 bases are TGCGCCAGCAGCTTGGATGCGGGTAGCACTGAAGCTTTCTTT. Translated: CASSLDAGSTEAFF.

This clone has more than one count but fewer than ten. This chain uses TRBV28 with TRBJ1-1; TRBD1 is a possible D gene (6 bases). V gave up 7 bases and J gave up 1 base, with 13 bases separating them. The CDR3 spans 14 residues. Germline V gene lookup returns CDR1 MDHEN and CDR2 SYDVKM. The CDR3 is CASNTLGANTEAFF. DNA of the CDR3: TGTGCCAGCAATACGTTGGGGGCGAACACTGAAGCTTTCTTT. The full variable domain, in which reference TRBV28 and TRBJ1-1 provide the parts outside the CDR3, is DVKVTQSSRYLVKRTGEKVFLECVQDMDHENMFWYRQDPGLGLRLIYFSYDVKMKEKGDIPEGYSVSREKKERFSLILESASTNQTSMYLCASNTLGANTEAFFGQGTRLTVV.

The CDR3 protein is CASSSEGITYNSPLHF. CDR3 sequence (DNA): TGTGCCAGCAGTTCAGAGGGAATTACCTATAATTCACCCCTCCACTTT. The chain couples TRBV25-1 to TRBJ1-6; D ambiguous. V was shortened by 5 bases and J by 2 bases, with 13 bases between the two germline ends. Germline values: CDR1 MGHDK, CDR2 SYGVNS. The CDR3 has 16 amino acids.

The J gene is TRBJ2-7, the V gene TRBV30; D perhaps matches TRBD1 (5 bases). Trimming cost V 1 base and J 5 bases, with 9 bases left between them. Germline loops: CDR1 GTSNPN, CDR2 SVGIG (reference sequence). CDR3 length equals 12 residues. CDR3 sequence: CAWSEQVHEQYF. CDR3 nucleotides: TGTGCCTGGAGTGAACAGGTACACGAGCAGTACTTC.

This clone occurred a few times. The chain links TRBV28 to TRBJ2-7, with 8 bases fitting TRBD2. Losses at the gene ends were 7 bases for V and 3 bases for J; bases not matched to a gene: 8. Germline lookup yields CDR1 MDHEN and CDR2 SYDVKM. This CDR3 has 14 amino acids. Here the CDR3 DNA reads TGTGCCAGCATACGCCCGGGACTAGGCTACGAGCAGTACTTC. Protein sequence: CASIRPGLGYEQYF.

This clone was recorded a few times. The chain couples TRBV5-1 to TRBJ2-7, with D hard to call. The germline V gene has CDR1 SGHRS and CDR2 YFSETQ. The CDR3 runs 11 residues. Trimming removed 0 bases at V and 5 bases at J, with 3 bases between. The CDR3 coding sequence is TGCGCCAGCAGCTTGGCCAACGAGCAGTACTTC. As protein: CASSLANEQYF.

The genes are TRBV29-1 and TRBJ1-1; the D is unclear. Trimming removed 2 bases at V and 4 bases at J, with 11 bases between. The CDR3 covers 13 residues. Germline V gene lookup returns CDR1 SQVTM and CDR2 ANQGSEA. Here the CDR3 reads CSVEIGRGTEAFF. The CDR3 DNA sequence: TGCAGCGTTGAAATTGGGCGGGGCACTGAAGCTTTCTTT.

This clone has a handful of counts. The chain uses TRBV11-3 and TRBJ2-7, with 8 bases aligning to TRBD1. V was clipped by 5 bases and J by 3 bases; unmatched bases: 9. The CDR3 contains 15 residues. In germline, CDR1 is SGHNT, CDR2 YENEEA. CDR3 nucleotides: TGTGCCAGCAGCCCCGGACAGGGTAAGGGCTACGAGCAGTACTTC. It codes for CASSPGQGKGYEQYF.

The CDR3 region is CASRETVNQPQHF. The CDR3 coding sequence is TGTGCCAGCAGGGAGACAGTAAATCAGCCCCAGCATTTT. This rearrangement joins TRBV7-2 to TRBJ1-5; a possible D gene is TRBD1 (5 bases). Germline values: CDR1 SGHTA, CDR2 FQGNSA. Trimming shortened V by 6 bases and J by 4 bases, and 10 bases separated the two germline ends. CDR3 size: 13 residues.

The chain recombines TRBV28 with TRBJ2-1, with no clear D. Germline CDR1 reads MDHEN; CDR2 reads SYDVKM. V was clipped by 3 bases and J by 6 bases, with 9 bases between them. CDR3 length equals 13 residues. The CDR3, as DNA: TGTGCCAGCAGTTTTGGGCGTGGCAATGAGCAGTTCTTC. Its protein is CASSFGRGNEQFF.

This clone was observed a few times. This rearrangement joins TRBV28 to TRBJ1-1, with 7 positions matching TRBD1. The CDR3 runs to 15 residues. Germline V lookup: CDR1 MDHEN, CDR2 SYDVKM. Unmatched junction bases numbered 12, after V lost 5 bases and J lost 6 bases. The CDR3 region has the DNA TGTGCCAGCAGTATACCCCGCAGGGGGGAAGCTGAAGCTTTCTTT. It codes for CASSIPRRGEAEAFF.

The chain is built from TRBV19 and TRBJ2-7; the D gene is possibly TRBD1 (6 bases). With 3 bases removed from V and 7 bases from J, the gap between germline ends came to 16 bases. From germline, CDR1 is LNHDA and CDR2 SQIVND (reference sequence). This CDR3 contains 14 residues. The CDR3, as DNA: TGTGCCAGTAGTATTACAGGGCGCCGCCAGGAGCAGTACTTC. This translates into CASSITGRRQEQYF.

The rearrangement uses TRBV29-1 and TRBJ2-7; 7 bases line up with TRBD1. The CDR3 is 12 residues long. Trimming took 5 bases from V and 2 from J; bases not matched to a gene: 3. Germline CDR1 SQVTM, CDR2 ANQGSEA. Written as DNA, the CDR3 is TGCAGCGTTACAGGGGATACCTACGAGCAGTACTTC. This translates into CSVTGDTYEQYF.

This chain connects TRBV4-2 to TRBJ2-2; 12 bases match TRBD2. Germline trimming cut 0 bases from V and 1 base from J; bases unmatched to any gene: 12. The CDR3 is 21 amino acids. CDR1 and CDR2 (germline): LGHNA, YNFKEQ. CDR3 residues: CASSQDLSRTSGVKNTGELFF. The CDR3, as DNA: TGTGCCAGCAGCCAAGATCTGTCGAGGACTAGCGGGGTGAAGAACACCGGGGAGCTGTTTTTT.

This chain joins TRBV7-2 and TRBJ2-5; TRBD2 matches 13 bases. Germline V gene lookup returns CDR1 SGHTA and CDR2 FQGNSA. V shed 4 bases, J shed 2 bases, and the junction held 1 base outside the gene matches. CDR3 length: 15 residues. In nucleotides, the CDR3 is TGTGCCAGCAGCTGGACTAGCGGGAGTCAAGAGACCCAGTACTTC. It translates to CASSWTSGSQETQYF.

The rearrangement joins TRBV19 to TRBJ2-7; a weak D match, TRBD1 (6 bases). V lost 8 bases and J lost 4, with 15 bases in between. Per germline, CDR1 LNHDA and CDR2 SQIVND (reference sequence). This CDR3 comprises 13 residues. This CDR3 reads CASARTVGYEQYF. The CDR3 coding sequence is TGTGCCAGTGCCCGGACAGTTGGGTACGAGCAGTACTTC.

The sample holds a few counts of this clone. This sequence joins TRBV5-6 and TRBJ1-4; possibly TRBD1 for D (6 bases). In germline, CDR1 is SGHDT, CDR2 YYEEEE. CDR3 length: 16 residues. Trimming cost V 1 base and J 0 bases, with 10 bases left between them. Here the CDR3 reads CASSLSGAATNEKLFF. In nucleotides, the CDR3 is TGTGCCAGCAGCTTGTCAGGGGCTGCAACTAATGAAAAACTGTTTTTT.

The chain uses TRBV9 and TRBJ2-3, with TRBD2 matching over 9 bases. This CDR3 is 16 amino acids long. Germline V CDR1 and CDR2: SGDLS, YYNGEE. With V trimmed by 4 bases and J by 6 bases, 12 bases remained unmatched. The DNA for the CDR3 is TGTGCCAGCAGCCCCTTCGGGCGGGAGGGCCCCGATACGCAGTATTTT. It is translated as CASSPFGREGPDTQYF.

This chain connects TRBV7-2 to TRBJ1-6; the D gene is possibly TRBD1 (6 bases). CDR1 is SGHTA and CDR2 is FQGNSA in the germline V gene. This CDR3 region has 16 residues. V lost 5 bases, J lost 6 bases, and 17 bases lay in between. The CDR3 here is CASSPLTGILNSPLHF. The CDR3 DNA reads TGTGCCAGCAGCCCCTTAACAGGGATACTTAATTCACCCCTCCACTTT.

V gene TRBV6-6 combines with J gene TRBJ2-5; D is undetermined. The V end was cut by 2 bases, the J end by 2 bases, with 12 bases between. Germline loops: CDR1 MNHNY, CDR2 SVGAGI (reference sequence). There are 15 residues in the CDR3. The CDR3 region has the DNA TGTGCCAGCAGTTACCTAGGATCTAAACAAGAGACCCAGTACTTC. Amino acid sequence: CASSYLGSKQETQYF.